Following are 5 T cell receptor beta chains from one sample sequenced in a study of T cell responses to AZD1222 COVID-19 vaccine. Here immunoSEQ multiplex PCR was the method, and the copy in TCRdb shows in-frame clones only, minus some. The profile covers fewer than 110,000 clones, with 90% appearing a single time and more than 4.5% taken by the ten largest. The sample here was peripheral blood, taken on day 0 of AZD1222 vaccination. The receptors were gathered from an adult in good health.

The chain links TRBV7-9 to TRBJ1-1, with D perhaps matching TRBD1 (5 bases). The CDR3 loop spans 16 amino acids. Germline CDR1 SEHNR, CDR2 FQNEAQ (reference sequence). Trimming removed 5 bases from V and 4 bases from J, with 20 bases in between. The CDR3 protein is CASSQPGWQGRTEAFF. In DNA, the CDR3 is TGTGCCAGCAGCCAACCGGGGTGGCAGGGTCGCACTGAAGCTTTCTTT.

This rearrangement joins TRBV30 to TRBJ1-2; 8 bases are shared with TRBD1. Per germline, CDR1 GTSNPN and CDR2 SVGIG (reference sequence). CDR3 length: 12 residues. V was clipped by 8 bases and J by 5 bases; unmatched bases: 7. The CDR3 is CATGQGRYGYTF. The CDR3 DNA reads as TGTGCCACCGGACAGGGAAGATATGGCTACACCTTC.

This clone has more than one count but fewer than ten. This sequence joins TRBV7-9 and TRBJ2-2; D call uncertain. Trimming removed 4 bases from V and 2 bases from J, with 14 bases in between. Per germline, CDR1 SEHNR and CDR2 FQNEAQ (reference sequence). This CDR3 spans 16 amino acids. CDR3 nucleotide sequence: TGTGCCAGCAGCTCTATCGAACTACCCAACACCGGGGAGCTGTTTTTT. This codes for CASSSIELPNTGELFF. The full variable domain, with the rest looked up from reference TRBV7-9 and TRBJ2-2, is DTGVSQNPRHKITKRGQNVTFRCDPISEHNRLYWYRQTLGQGPEFLTYFQNEAQLEKSRLLSDRFSAERPKGSFSTLEIQRTEQGDSAMYLCASSSIELPNTGELFFGEGSRLTVL.

The genes are TRBV27 and TRBJ1-2, with D unresolved. The CDR3 is made up of 12 amino acids. CDR1 is MNHEY, CDR2 SMNVEV, per germline (reference sequence). Trimming removed 4 bases from V and 5 bases from J, with 8 bases in between. Written as DNA, the CDR3 is TGTGCCAGCAGTTCGTCAGAATATGGCTACACCTTC. This translates into CASSSSEYGYTF.

The CDR3 DNA reads as TGTGCCAGCAGCTTAGCCATTTCGGGAGGTAATTCACCCCTCCACTTT. Its protein is CASSLAISGGNSPLHF. The V and J genes are TRBV11-2 and TRBJ1-6, with D unresolved. Trimming stripped 1 base from V and 6 bases from J, with 13 bases between. From germline, CDR1 is SGHAT and CDR2 FQNNGV. The CDR3 runs to 16 residues.